The 13 T cell receptor beta chains given below trace back to one sample, sequenced in a study of blood T cell repertoires in COVID-19. Produced via immunoSEQ multiplex PCR; TCRdb's table is partial and in-frame only. This table holds 150,000 to 200,000 clones, about 88% found once. Source material: PBMCs or T cells enriched from blood (not recorded which). These receptors came from a woman between 40 and 55 years old with acute COVID-19.

In DNA, the CDR3 is TGCGCCAGCAGCTTGGTGGCAGGTAGCAATCAGCCCCAGCATTTT. The encoded protein is CASSLVAGSNQPQHF. J is TRBJ1-5 and V is TRBV5-1, with D unresolved. The CDR3 contains 15 residues. CDR1 and CDR2 from the germline V gene are SGHRS and YFSETQ. V was trimmed by 0 bases and J by 0 bases, leaving 7 bases between them.

This chain joins TRBV27 and TRBJ1-5; TRBD1 matches at 7 bases. Germline V gene data show CDR1 as MNHEY and CDR2 as SMNVEV (reference sequence). V lost 5 bases and J lost 0; bases outside the gene matches: 7. This CDR3 contains 16 residues. The CDR3 spells CASSPGQVSSNQPQHF. Written as DNA, the CDR3 is TGTGCCAGCAGTCCTGGACAGGTATCTAGCAATCAGCCCCAGCATTTT.

The chain recombines TRBV21-1 with TRBJ2-5; TRBD2, the D gene given by the table, was not confirmed from the DNA. TRBV21-1 corresponds to a pseudogene. CDR3 length: 17 amino acids. The CDR3: CASSKVPSGENQETQYF. The CDR3 bases are TGTGCCAGCAGCAAAGTCCCTAGCGGGGAGAATCAAGAGACCCAGTACTTC.

This chain uses TRBV11-2 with TRBJ2-1; D gene uncertain. The CDR3 contains 17 residues. Per the germline V gene, CDR1 is SGHAT and CDR2 is FQNNGV. Trimming removed 5 bases from V and 4 bases from J, with 21 bases in between. This CDR3 reads CASSLIRNSGGYNEQFF. In nucleotides, the CDR3 is TGTGCCAGCAGCCTTATACGAAATTCAGGTGGTTACAATGAGCAGTTCTTC. Filled out from reference TRBV11-2 and TRBJ2-1, the complete variable domain reads EAGVAQSPRYKIIEKRQSVAFWCNPISGHATLYWYQQILGQGPKLLIQFQNNGVVDDSQLPKDRFSAERLKGVDSTLKIQPAKLEDSAVYLCASSLIRNSGGYNEQFFGPGTRLTVL.

This sequence joins TRBV10-2 and TRBJ2-1; TRBD2 agrees at 11 bases. CDR1 is WSHSY, CDR2 SAAADI, per germline. Trimming took 4 bases from V and 8 from J; bases not matched to a gene: 10. The CDR3 length is 16 residues. CDR3 region: CASSVSLAGGRDEQFF. The CDR3 DNA reads TGCGCCAGCAGTGTGTCGCTAGCGGGGGGCAGAGATGAGCAGTTCTTC.

In its sample, this clone was seen many times. The chain is built from TRBV4-2 and TRBJ2-7, with TRBD1 identical over 7 bases. The J segment lost 0 bases and the V segment lost 1 base, leaving 12 bases of the junction unmatched. There are 18 residues in the CDR3. In germline, CDR1 is LGHNA, CDR2 YNFKEQ. The CDR3 loop reads CASSQVRPGTVNSYEQYF. The CDR3 DNA reads as TGTGCCAGCAGCCAAGTCCGCCCCGGGACAGTGAACTCCTACGAGCAGTACTTC.

The chain links TRBV5-4 to TRBJ2-5; possibly TRBD2 for D (5 bases). V was shortened by 0 bases and J by 6 bases, with 15 bases between the two germline ends. Germline CDR1 and CDR2: SGHNT and YYREEE (reference sequence). The CDR3 consists of 15 residues. This CDR3 reads CASSLGGGGGKTQYF. CDR3 coding DNA: TGTGCCAGCAGCTTGGGGGGTGGCGGAGGAAAGACCCAGTACTTC. Full variable domain (outside the CDR3, taken from reference TRBV5-4 and TRBJ2-5): ETGVTQSPTHLIKTRGQQVTLRCSSQSGHNTVSWYQQALGQGPQFIFQYYREEENGRGNFPPRFSGLQFPNYSSELNVNALELDDSALYLCASSLGGGGGKTQYFGPGTRLLVL.

This clone was observed a few times. V and J are TRBV5-1 and TRBJ2-1; a possible D gene is TRBD2 (8 bases). Germline values: CDR1 SGHRS, CDR2 YFSETQ. The CDR3 covers 19 residues. V gave up 0 bases and J gave up 0 bases, with 19 bases separating them. The CDR3 region is CASSLAGQTSASSYNEQFF. The CDR3, as DNA: TGCGCCAGCAGCTTGGCGGGACAGACTAGCGCGAGCTCCTACAATGAGCAGTTCTTC.

The rearrangement uses TRBV5-3 and TRBJ1-5, with 11 bases identical to TRBD1. TRBV5-3 falls under the ORF class, with uncertain function. The V gene end was trimmed by 5 bases and the J gene end by 9 bases; junction bases not matched to a gene: 13. This CDR3 is built from 16 residues. The CDR3 DNA is TGTGCCAGAAGGCTGGGGACAGGGGGTTCCGTTCGGCCCCAGCATTTT. It codes for CARRLGTGGSVRPQHF.

The chain uses TRBV6-5 and TRBJ2-7, with 10 positions matching TRBD2. Germline CDR1 MNHEY, CDR2 SVGAGI. Trimming at V came to 6 bases and at J to 3 bases, leaving 8 bases not matched to a gene. The CDR3 is made up of 15 amino acids. The CDR3 reads CASSETSGLVYEQYF. The DNA for the CDR3 is TGTGCCAGCAGCGAGACTAGCGGGCTAGTCTACGAGCAGTACTTC.

This chain links TRBV5-4 with TRBJ2-7, with a possible D match to TRBD2 (5 bases). The V gene lost 0 bases and the J gene lost 2 bases, with 6 bases spanning the gap. Germline loops: CDR1 SGHNT, CDR2 YYREEE (reference sequence). The CDR3 spans 13 residues. The CDR3 nucleotides read TGTGCCAGCAGCTTGGGAGGGCCCTACGAGCAGTACTTC. It is translated as CASSLGGPYEQYF.

The chain couples TRBV19 to TRBJ1-1; D is possibly TRBD1 (6 bases). The CDR3 is made up of 11 amino acids. Trimming took off 3 bases at V and 8 bases at J, with 7 bases between the two ends. Germline assignment: CDR1 LNHDA and CDR2 SQIVND (reference sequence). CDR3 sequence: CASSIRGEAFF. The CDR3 nucleotides are TGTGCCAGTAGTATCAGGGGAGAAGCTTTCTTT.

This chain joins TRBV30 and TRBJ2-1; 14 bases map to TRBD2. Trimming cost V 8 bases and J 8 bases; bases outside gene matches: 14. This CDR3 spans 16 amino acids. CDR1 is GTSNPN, CDR2 SVGIG, per germline (reference sequence). Here the CDR3 reads CARDSRTSGRPHEQFF. The CDR3 region has the DNA TGTGCCCGAGACAGTCGGACTAGCGGGAGGCCCCATGAGCAGTTCTTC.